This T cell receptor (beta chain) was found in a study of vaccination and CD4 T cells after COVID-19. This sample's treatment: approximately 11-day PBMC culture with coronavirus spike peptide pools or control peptides (ViraFEST assay). Prior to the COVID-19 pandemic (2011-2018), the unexposed donor's CD4+ T cells were collected. ViraFEST relied on peptide pools to expand antigen-specific T cells; the TCRs were sequenced afterward. This clonotype was seen more than once but under ten times. The antigen is not known. V was clipped by 7 bases and J by 2 bases, with 17 bases between them. CDR3 length: 15 residues. Sequenced with the Oncomine TCR Beta short-read assay was DNA taken from cultured CD4+ T cells. TCRdb redid the calling of the PCR reads with MiXCR, one entry per CDR3 protein. This table holds 7,000 to 10,000 distinct CDR3 sequences, about 42% found once.

This chain links TRBV12-3 or TRBV12-4 with TRBJ1-2; D is perhaps TRBD1 (5 bases). The sample was CD4+ T cells from blood, cultured in vitro. The TCR sequence derives from a human donor in good health. CDR3 DNA sequence: TGTGCCAGCAAACCTACAGGATCCCAAAACTATGGCTACACCTTC. It translates to CASKPTGSQNYGYTF.